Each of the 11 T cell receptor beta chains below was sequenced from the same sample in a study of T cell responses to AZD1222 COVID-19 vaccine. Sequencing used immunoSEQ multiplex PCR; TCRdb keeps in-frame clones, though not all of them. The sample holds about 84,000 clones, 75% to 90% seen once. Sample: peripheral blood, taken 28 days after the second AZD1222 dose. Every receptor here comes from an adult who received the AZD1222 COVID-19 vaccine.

CDR3 sequence: CASSPPIGVNEQFF. CDR3 coding DNA: TGTGCCAGCTCACCACCGATAGGGGTCAATGAGCAGTTCTTC. This chain connects TRBV18 to TRBJ2-1; D may be TRBD1 (5 bases). Germline V gene lookup returns CDR1 KGHSH and CDR2 LQKENI. Trimming left V 0 bases short and J 6 bases short, with 9 bases between. CDR3 size: 14 residues.

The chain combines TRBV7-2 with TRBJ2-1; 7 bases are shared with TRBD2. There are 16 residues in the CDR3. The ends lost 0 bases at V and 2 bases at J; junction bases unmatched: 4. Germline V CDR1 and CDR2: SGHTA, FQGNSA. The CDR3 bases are TGTGCCAGCAGCTTAGCGTTGAGCGGGGCCTACAATGAGCAGTTCTTC. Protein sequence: CASSLALSGAYNEQFF.

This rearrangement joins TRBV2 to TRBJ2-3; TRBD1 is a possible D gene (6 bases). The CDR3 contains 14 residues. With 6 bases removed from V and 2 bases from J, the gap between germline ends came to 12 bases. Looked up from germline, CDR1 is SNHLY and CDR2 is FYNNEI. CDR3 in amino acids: CASRKGDTTDTQYF. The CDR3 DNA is TGTGCCAGCAGAAAAGGGGACACCACAGATACGCAGTATTTT.

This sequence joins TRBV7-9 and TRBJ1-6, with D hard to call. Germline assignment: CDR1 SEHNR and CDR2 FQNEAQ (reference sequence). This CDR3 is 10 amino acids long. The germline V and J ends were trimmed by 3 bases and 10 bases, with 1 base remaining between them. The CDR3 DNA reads TGTGCCAGCAGCTTCTCACCCCTCCACTTT. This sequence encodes CASSFSPLHF.

The CDR3 is CASSLWPETGAYNEQFF. The DNA of the CDR3 is TGTGCCAGCAGCTTATGGCCCGAGACAGGGGCCTACAATGAGCAGTTCTTC. This chain links TRBV7-9 with TRBJ2-1; TRBD1 aligns across 8 bases. This CDR3 comprises 17 residues. Germline loops: CDR1 SEHNR, CDR2 FQNEAQ (reference sequence). The J segment lost 2 bases and the V segment lost 2 bases, leaving 8 bases of the junction unmatched. Variable domain in full (rest from reference TRBV7-9 and TRBJ2-1): DTGVSQNPRHKITKRGQNVTFRCDPISEHNRLYWYRQTLGQGPEFLTYFQNEAQLEKSRLLSDRFSAERPKGSFSTLEIQRTEQGDSAMYLCASSLWPETGAYNEQFFGPGTRLTVL.

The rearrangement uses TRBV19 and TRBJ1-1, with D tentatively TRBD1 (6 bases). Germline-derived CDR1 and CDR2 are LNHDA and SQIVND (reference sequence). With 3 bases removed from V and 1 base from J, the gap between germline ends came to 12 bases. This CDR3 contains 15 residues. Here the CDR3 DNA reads TGTGCCAGTAGTATTCCTGGCAGGGGGAACACTGAAGCTTTCTTT. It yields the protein CASSIPGRGNTEAFF.

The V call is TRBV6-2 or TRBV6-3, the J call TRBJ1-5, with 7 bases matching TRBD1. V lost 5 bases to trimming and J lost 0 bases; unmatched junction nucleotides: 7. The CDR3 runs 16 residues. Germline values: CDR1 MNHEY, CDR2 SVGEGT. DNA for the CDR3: TGTGCCAGCAGTCAATCCGGGACAGTTAGCAATCAGCCCCAGCATTTT. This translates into CASSQSGTVSNQPQHF.

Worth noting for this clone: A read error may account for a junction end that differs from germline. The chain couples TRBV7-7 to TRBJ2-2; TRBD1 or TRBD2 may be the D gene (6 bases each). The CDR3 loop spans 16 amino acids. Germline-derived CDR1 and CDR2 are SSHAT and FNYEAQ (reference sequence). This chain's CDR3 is CASSSHAGEVTGELFF. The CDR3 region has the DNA TGTGCTAGCAGTTCTCATGCAGGGGAGGTCACCGGGGAGCTGTTTTTT.

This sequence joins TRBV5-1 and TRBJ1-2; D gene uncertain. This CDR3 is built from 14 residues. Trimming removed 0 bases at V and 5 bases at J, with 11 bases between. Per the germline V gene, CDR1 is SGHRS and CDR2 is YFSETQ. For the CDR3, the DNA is TGCGCCAGCAGCTTGGTGGCGGCAGAGTATGGCTACACCTTC. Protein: CASSLVAAEYGYTF.

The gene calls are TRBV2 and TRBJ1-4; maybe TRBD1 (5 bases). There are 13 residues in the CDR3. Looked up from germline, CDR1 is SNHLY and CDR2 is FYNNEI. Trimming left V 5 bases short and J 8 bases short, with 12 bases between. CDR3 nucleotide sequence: TGTGCCAGCAGTTTCAGGGTCCAGGAAAAACTGTTTTTT. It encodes CASSFRVQEKLFF. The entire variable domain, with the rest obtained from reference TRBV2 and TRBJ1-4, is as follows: EPEVTQTPSHQVTQMGQEVILRCVPISNHLYFYWYRQILGQKVEFLVSFYNNEISEKSEIFDDQFSVERPDGSNFTLKIRSTKLEDSAMYFCASSFRVQEKLFFGSGTQLSVL.

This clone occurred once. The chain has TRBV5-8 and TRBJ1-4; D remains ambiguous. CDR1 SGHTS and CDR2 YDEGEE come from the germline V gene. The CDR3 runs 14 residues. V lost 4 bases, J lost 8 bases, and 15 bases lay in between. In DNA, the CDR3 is TGTGCCAGCAGCAGTGGACTCCTCAGGGAAAAACTGTTTTTT. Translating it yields CASSSGLLREKLFF.